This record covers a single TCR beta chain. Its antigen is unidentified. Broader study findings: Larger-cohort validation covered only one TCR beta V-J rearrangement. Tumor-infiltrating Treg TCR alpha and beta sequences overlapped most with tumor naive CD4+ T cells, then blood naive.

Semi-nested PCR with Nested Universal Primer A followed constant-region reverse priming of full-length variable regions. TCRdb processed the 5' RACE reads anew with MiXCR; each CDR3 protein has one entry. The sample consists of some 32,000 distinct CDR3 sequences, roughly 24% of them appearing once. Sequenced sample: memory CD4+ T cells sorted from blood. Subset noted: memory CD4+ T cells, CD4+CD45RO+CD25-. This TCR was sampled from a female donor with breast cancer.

CDR3 nucleotides: TGTGCCAGCTCACCAGGTAGGGCACGCCGGTACGAGCAGTACTTC. This translates into CASSPGRARRYEQYF. The gene calls are TRBV18 and TRBJ2-7; D unclear. This CDR3 is built from 15 residues. Germline V gene sequence: CDR1 KGHSH, CDR2 LQKENI. V lost 2 bases and J 4 bases, leaving 15 bases between the germline ends.